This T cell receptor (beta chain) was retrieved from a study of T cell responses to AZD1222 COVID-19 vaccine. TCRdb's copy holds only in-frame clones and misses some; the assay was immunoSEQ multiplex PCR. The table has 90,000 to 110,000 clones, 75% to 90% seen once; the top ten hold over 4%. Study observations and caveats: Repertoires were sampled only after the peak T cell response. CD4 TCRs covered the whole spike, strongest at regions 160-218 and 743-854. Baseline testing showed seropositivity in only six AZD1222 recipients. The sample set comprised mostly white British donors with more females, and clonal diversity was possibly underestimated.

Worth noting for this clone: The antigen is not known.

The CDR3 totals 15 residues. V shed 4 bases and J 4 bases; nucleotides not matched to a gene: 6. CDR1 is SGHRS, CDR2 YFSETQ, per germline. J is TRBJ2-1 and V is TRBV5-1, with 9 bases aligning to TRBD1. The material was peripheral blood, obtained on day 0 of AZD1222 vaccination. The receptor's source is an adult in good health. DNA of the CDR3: TGCGCCAGCAGCACCGGACAGGGGACTTACAATGAGCAGTTCTTC. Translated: CASSTGQGTYNEQFF.